The 31 T cell receptor beta chains below were found in one sample sequenced in a study of cytotoxic CD8 clonotypes in ibrutinib-treated CLL. Clones were sequenced by immunoSEQ multiplex PCR, and TCRdb holds only the in-frame ones, with some missing. The sample includes about 140,000 clones, 75% to 95% of them seen just once. The starting material was PBMCs, obtained after 12 months of ibrutinib treatment. All receptors derive from a human donor with chronic lymphocytic leukemia.

V is TRBV4-2 and J is TRBJ2-1, with D unresolved. The CDR3 spans 11 residues. Trimming removed 1 base from V and 7 bases from J, with 2 bases in between. Germline V gene data show CDR1 as LGHNA and CDR2 as YNFKEQ. The DNA for the CDR3 is TGTGCCAGCAGCCAAGTAAATGAGCAGTTCTTC. Translated: CASSQVNEQFF.

This chain connects TRBV18 to TRBJ1-5; no clear D gene. This CDR3 has 13 residues. V dropped 7 bases and J dropped 0 bases, with 7 bases sitting between them. The germline V gene encodes CDR1 KGHSH and CDR2 LQKENI. CDR3 protein: CASFQGSNQPQHF. CDR3 sequence (DNA): TGTGCCAGCTTCCAAGGTAGCAATCAGCCCCAGCATTTT.

J is TRBJ2-1 and V is TRBV9; 7 bases agree with TRBD1. Per germline, CDR1 SGDLS and CDR2 YYNGEE. The CDR3 totals 14 residues. The trim removed 4 bases at V and 5 bases at J, leaving 6 bases unmatched. Here the CDR3 DNA reads TGTGCCAGCAGCCCCCGGGACAGTGACAATGAGCAGTTCTTC. Protein: CASSPRDSDNEQFF.

The rearrangement links TRBV10-3 to TRBJ2-7, with D unresolved. V gave up 11 bases and J gave up 5 bases, with 13 bases separating them. The germline CDR1 and CDR2 sequences are ENHRY and SYGVKD. The CDR3 covers 11 residues. The CDR3 sequence is CAGKGSHEQYF. In nucleotides, the CDR3 is TGTGCCGGGAAGGGTTCCCACGAGCAGTACTTC.

The chain links TRBV5-6 to TRBJ2-2; unclear D gene. The CDR3 extends over 17 amino acids. Trimming stripped 4 bases from V and 0 bases from J, with 16 bases between. Germline V gene sequence: CDR1 SGHDT, CDR2 YYEEEE. This chain's CDR3 is CASSDFVVSANTGELFF. CDR3 coding DNA: TGTGCCAGCAGCGATTTCGTTGTCTCAGCGAACACCGGGGAGCTGTTTTTT.

The chain has TRBV9 and TRBJ1-5, with D perhaps TRBD1 (5 bases). Trimming took off 4 bases at V and 5 bases at J, with 16 bases between the two ends. Germline CDR1 reads SGDLS; CDR2 reads YYNGEE. The CDR3 consists of 15 residues. The CDR3 loop reads CASSLAGEAYQPQHF. The CDR3 coding sequence is TGTGCCAGCAGCCTCGCGGGGGAAGCCTATCAGCCCCAGCATTTT.

This clone was seen at least ten times. The chain carries TRBV10-3 and TRBJ2-1; D is uncertain. Looked up from germline, CDR1 is ENHRY and CDR2 is SYGVKD. CDR3 size: 14 residues. The ends were cut back, 2 bases at V and 0 bases at J, with 5 bases in the middle. CDR3 nucleotides: TGTGCCATCAGTGAGGGCAGCTCCTACAATGAGCAGTTCTTC. Translation gives CAISEGSSYNEQFF.

The chain carries TRBV5-1 and TRBJ2-7; no clear D gene. The CDR3 spans 14 residues. The V end lost 5 bases, the J end lost 4 bases, and 16 bases lay between the germline ends. CDR1 and CDR2 from the germline V gene are SGHRS and YFSETQ. Here the CDR3 reads CASSPHPAGYEQYF. The CDR3 coding sequence is TGCGCCAGCAGTCCACATCCAGCTGGGTACGAGCAGTACTTC.

In its sample, this clone was seen a few times. The V call is TRBV14, the J call TRBJ1-2; D is possibly TRBD1 (5 bases). The V end lost 5 bases, the J end lost 4 bases, and 14 bases lay between the germline ends. The CDR3 extends over 14 amino acids. Germline-derived CDR1 and CDR2 are SGHDN and FVKESK. The CDR3 loop is CASSSQGTSYGYTF. DNA for the CDR3: TGTGCCAGCAGCTCGCAAGGGACGTCCTATGGCTACACCTTC. The variable domain in full, completed from reference TRBV14 and TRBJ1-2, reads EAGVTQFPSHSVIEKGQTVTLRCDPISGHDNLYWYRRVMGKEIKFLLHFVKESKQDESGMPNNRFLAERTGGTYSTLKVQPAELEDSGVYFCASSSQGTSYGYTFGSGTRLTVV.

CDR3 sequence reads: CASSLRSRSSYEQYF. CDR3 nucleotide sequence: TGTGCCAGCAGCTTACGATCCAGGAGCTCCTACGAGCAGTACTTC. J is TRBJ2-7 and V is TRBV7-9, with D hard to call. Germline CDR1 reads SEHNR; CDR2 reads FQNEAQ (reference sequence). CDR3 length: 15 residues. With 2 bases removed from V and 0 bases from J, the gap between germline ends came to 11 bases.

This clone was seen once. This chain connects TRBV19 to TRBJ2-2, with 11 bases aligning to TRBD2. Per the germline V gene, CDR1 is LNHDA and CDR2 is SQIVND (reference sequence). CDR3 size: 14 residues. V shed 6 bases and J 5 bases; nucleotides not matched to a gene: 2. CDR3 region: CASSLAGGTGELFF. The CDR3 DNA is TGTGCCAGTAGCCTAGCGGGAGGTACCGGGGAGCTGTTTTTT.

This clone is a singleton in its sample. The chain recombines TRBV6-5 with TRBJ1-5; no definite D call. CDR3 length: 13 residues. V lost 0 bases and J lost 7, with 7 bases in between. Germline V lookup: CDR1 MNHEY, CDR2 SVGAGI. The CDR3 protein is CASSYSKGQPQHF. The DNA of the CDR3 is TGTGCCAGCAGTTACTCGAAGGGACAGCCCCAGCATTTT.

The gene calls are TRBV28 and TRBJ1-2; D call uncertain. V was pared by 8 bases and J by 8 bases, with 9 bases between. This CDR3 contains 10 residues. The germline V gene encodes CDR1 MDHEN and CDR2 SYDVKM. This CDR3 reads CASGIGGYTF. CDR3 coding DNA: TGTGCCAGCGGGATAGGGGGCTACACCTTC.

The V gene is TRBV28, the J gene TRBJ2-7, with D possibly TRBD1 on 6 matching bases. Germline V gene lookup returns CDR1 MDHEN and CDR2 SYDVKM. Trimming took off 4 bases at V and 1 base at J, with 11 bases between the two ends. The CDR3 length is 14 residues. The CDR3 DNA sequence: TGTGCCAGCAGTTCCTGGACAGAATCCTACGAGCAGTACTTC. It translates to CASSSWTESYEQYF.

This clone has only a few counts. V and J are TRBV30 and TRBJ2-7, with TRBD2 matching 7 bases. J lost 2 bases, V lost 4 bases, and 8 bases had no gene match. In germline, CDR1 is GTSNPN, CDR2 SVGIG (reference sequence). The CDR3 consists of 14 residues. CDR3 coding DNA: TGTGCCTGGACCGGCCGGAGCGGGGCCTACGAGCAGTACTTC. Translating it yields CAWTGRSGAYEQYF.

The chain links TRBV7-9 to TRBJ1-1, with D tentatively TRBD1 (5 bases). The CDR3 is 13 amino acids. CDR1 SEHNR and CDR2 FQNEAQ come from the germline V gene (reference sequence). Deletions cut 8 bases from V and 4 bases from J, with 14 bases between. In nucleotides, the CDR3 is TGTGCCAGCCCCTCGGGAAGGGGCACTGAAGCTTTCTTT. It encodes CASPSGRGTEAFF.

This chain uses TRBV6-5 with TRBJ2-5; 7 bases are a match to TRBD2. The CDR3 runs to 15 residues. With 2 bases clipped from V and 5 bases from J, the junction kept 8 bases outside the gene matches. Looked up from germline, CDR1 is MNHEY and CDR2 is SVGAGI. The CDR3 here is CASSYRAGVGETQYF. For the CDR3, the DNA is TGTGCCAGCAGTTACAGGGCGGGAGTAGGGGAGACCCAGTACTTC.

The chain links TRBV2 to TRBJ1-4; 11 positions match TRBD1. J was trimmed by 3 bases and V by 6 bases; bases with no gene match: 9. CDR3 size: 17 residues. CDR1 SNHLY and CDR2 FYNNEI come from the germline V gene. CDR3 loop: CASRAGQGAAANEKLFF. Here the CDR3 DNA reads TGTGCCAGCAGAGCCGGACAGGGGGCCGCGGCTAATGAAAAACTGTTTTTT.

The V gene is TRBV9, the J gene TRBJ2-1; 9 bases fit TRBD2. Per the germline V gene, CDR1 is SGDLS and CDR2 is YYNGEE. The CDR3 has 16 amino acids. With V trimmed by 0 bases and J by 4 bases, 5 bases remained unmatched. For the CDR3, the DNA is TGTGCCAGCAGCGTAGTGATAGCGGGGGCGTACAATGAGCAGTTCTTC. Its protein is CASSVVIAGAYNEQFF.

This chain connects TRBV27 to TRBJ1-1, with 7 bases matching TRBD1. Trimming took 3 bases from V and 3 from J; bases not matched to a gene: 1. This CDR3 contains 13 residues. The V gene's germline CDR1 is MNHEY and CDR2 SMNVEV (reference sequence). Written as DNA, the CDR3 is TGTGCCAGCAGTTTCCAGGGGGACACTGAAGCTTTCTTT. This gives the protein CASSFQGDTEAFF.

This rearrangement joins TRBV6-5 to TRBJ2-7, with 7 bases fitting TRBD2. Germline V gene lookup returns CDR1 MNHEY and CDR2 SVGAGI. Unmatched junction bases numbered 10, after V lost 5 bases and J lost 3 bases. The CDR3 consists of 15 residues. CDR3 in amino acids: CASSPPGLLGYEQYF. The CDR3 nucleotides read TGTGCCAGCAGTCCCCCGGGACTACTAGGCTACGAGCAGTACTTC.

This chain joins TRBV19 and TRBJ2-1, with 7 bases identical to TRBD2. Germline loops: CDR1 LNHDA, CDR2 SQIVND (reference sequence). Unmatched junction bases numbered 15, after V lost 3 bases and J lost 10 bases. The CDR3 spans 16 residues. The CDR3 spells CASSMPVGSLAEEQFF. CDR3 DNA: TGTGCCAGTAGTATGCCCGTCGGATCTCTAGCGGAAGAGCAGTTCTTC.

The J gene is TRBJ1-1, the V gene TRBV7-3; TRBD1 agrees at 10 bases. This CDR3 contains 17 residues. J gave up 3 bases and V 1 base, and 8 bases lay outside the gene matches. Per germline, CDR1 SGHTA and CDR2 FQGTGA. The CDR3 DNA is TGTGCCAGCAGCTTAAAAGTCAGGACAGGGGGGCACACTGAAGCTTTCTTT. Translation: CASSLKVRTGGHTEAFF.

This sequence joins TRBV19 and TRBJ2-7; D not certain. Germline V CDR1 and CDR2: LNHDA, SQIVND (reference sequence). Between the trimmed V and J ends, which lost 1 base and 2 bases, there was a span of 9 bases. The CDR3 is 14 residues long. This chain's CDR3 is CASSIVSSAYEQYF. The CDR3 bases are TGTGCCAGTAGTATAGTGAGCAGCGCCTACGAGCAGTACTTC.

In its sample, this clone was seen once. The chain carries TRBV7-3 and TRBJ1-1, with TRBD1 matching 9 bases. Germline values: CDR1 SGHTA, CDR2 FQGTGA. With 5 bases clipped from V and 5 bases from J, the junction kept 6 bases outside the gene matches. This CDR3 contains 14 residues. CDR3 protein: CASSTTGGGTEAFF. CDR3 nucleotide sequence: TGTGCCAGCAGCACGACAGGGGGAGGTACTGAAGCTTTCTTT.

The chain links TRBV18 to TRBJ2-2; D is perhaps TRBD2 (6 bases). The germline V gene encodes CDR1 KGHSH and CDR2 LQKENI. This CDR3 region has 16 residues. Trimming stripped 3 bases from V and 1 base from J, with 12 bases between. The CDR3 DNA reads TGTGCCAGCTCACCTAGTGTAGCGGAGAACACCGGGGAGCTGTTTTTT. This codes for CASSPSVAENTGELFF. Full variable domain (remainder filled in from reference TRBV18 and TRBJ2-2): NAGVMQNPRHLVRRRGQEARLRCSPMKGHSHVYWYRQLPEEGLKFMVYLQKENIIDESGMPKERFSAEFPKEGPSILRIQQVVRGDSAAYFCASSPSVAENTGELFFGEGSRLTVL.

J is TRBJ1-2 and V is TRBV7-2; weak D call: TRBD1 (6 bases). This CDR3 is built from 14 residues. Germline V gene lookup returns CDR1 SGHTA and CDR2 FQGNSA. Trimming removed 2 bases from V and 6 bases from J, with 13 bases in between. This CDR3 is CASSLQTGPDGYTF. CDR3 in DNA: TGTGCCAGCAGCTTACAGACAGGACCCGATGGCTACACCTTC.

The rearrangement uses TRBV7-2 and TRBJ2-3; 9 bases map to TRBD2. This CDR3 has 16 residues. V shed 4 bases, J shed 0 bases, and the junction held 5 bases outside the gene matches. Germline CDR1 reads SGHTA; CDR2 reads FQGNSA. CDR3 region: CASSSRGLASTDTQYF. The CDR3 nucleotides are TGTGCCAGCAGCTCGAGAGGACTAGCGAGCACAGATACGCAGTATTTT.

This chain connects TRBV6-4 to TRBJ2-7; 8 nucleotides agree with TRBD2. Germline CDR1 is MRHNA and CDR2 is SNTAGT. V lost 8 bases, J lost 3 bases, and 12 bases stayed unmatched. The CDR3 is made up of 15 amino acids. The chain's CDR3 is CASREYGRDNYEQYF. CDR3 sequence (DNA): TGTGCCAGCCGGGAGTACGGGAGGGACAACTACGAGCAGTACTTC.

This chain connects TRBV28 to TRBJ1-5; no reliable D call. Trimming took off 2 bases at V and 0 bases at J, with 8 bases between the two ends. Germline CDR1 and CDR2: MDHEN and SYDVKM. The CDR3 runs to 15 residues. The CDR3 sequence: CASSLGGLSNQPQHF. For the CDR3, the DNA is TGTGCCAGCAGTTTAGGAGGACTTAGCAATCAGCCCCAGCATTTT.

The chain couples TRBV7-3 to TRBJ2-5, with 9 bases that match TRBD2. The germline V gene encodes CDR1 SGHTA and CDR2 FQGTGA. The length of the CDR3 is 15 residues. The trim removed 5 bases at V and 5 bases at J, leaving 9 bases unmatched. This CDR3 reads CASSPHAGGPETQYF. CDR3 bases: TGTGCCAGCAGCCCGCATGCGGGAGGGCCGGAGACCCAGTACTTC.